The 20 T cell receptor beta chains below were found in one sample sequenced in a study of T cell repertoires in cytomegalovirus infection. TCRdb ran MiXCR on the reads and lists one entry per CDR3 protein. The repertoire has more than 650,000 distinct CDR3 sequences, roughly 36% of them found once; the top ten carry around 2.8%. The sequenced material came from PBMCs. The source is a human donor in good health (CMV status not recorded). Some clones in this sample may be carry-over from other donors' samples.

The chain recombines TRBV29-1 with TRBJ1-5; maybe TRBD1 (5 bases). The CDR3 totals 15 residues. CDR1 and CDR2 (germline): SQVTM, ANQGSEA. Trimming shortened V by 7 bases and J by 1 base, and 17 bases separated the two germline ends. In nucleotides, the CDR3 is TGCAGCGGGGGGGGGGGTTTAGTGAGCAATCAGCCCCAGCATTTT. The encoded protein is CSGGGGLVSNQPQHF.

There are a few counts of this clonotype. The chain carries TRBV2 and TRBJ1-1, with D tentatively TRBD1 (6 bases). Germline values: CDR1 SNHLY, CDR2 FYNNEI. V was shortened by 7 bases and J by 4 bases, with 16 bases between the two germline ends. The CDR3 totals 14 residues. In nucleotides, the CDR3 is TGTGCCAGCATATTCCTCGGCAGGGGCACTGAAGCTTTCTTT. It yields the protein CASIFLGRGTEAFF.

The rearrangement uses TRBV7-3 and TRBJ2-3; D possibly corresponds to TRBD2 (7 bases). This CDR3 has 16 residues. Germline CDR1 SGHTA, CDR2 FQGTGA. The V end lost 2 bases, the J end lost 0 bases, and 12 bases lay between the germline ends. CDR3 protein: CASSLGRGGSTDTQYF. CDR3 DNA sequence: TGTGCCAGCAGCTTAGGGAGGGGGGGCAGCACAGATACGCAGTATTTT.

This chain connects TRBV20-1 to TRBJ2-7; D might be TRBD2 (6 bases). The CDR3 runs 11 residues. V was clipped by 6 bases and J by 11 bases, with 17 bases between them. Germline assignment: CDR1 DFQATT and CDR2 SNEGSKA (reference sequence). CDR3 nucleotide sequence: TGCAGTGCCCAAGCCAGGGACTGGGAGTACTTC. It specifies CSAQARDWEYF.

This clonotype was seen more than once but under ten times. The chain is built from TRBV10-3 and TRBJ2-5; D may be TRBD1 (6 bases). CDR1 and CDR2 from the germline V gene are ENHRY and SYGVKD. CDR3 length: 15 amino acids. V was pared by 6 bases and J by 4 bases, with 18 bases between. CDR3 amino acids: CAISLGGSDPETQYF. The CDR3 coding sequence is TGTGCCATCAGCCTAGGGGGATCGGACCCAGAGACCCAGTACTTC.

The chain has TRBV12-5 and TRBJ2-2; D remains ambiguous. With 6 bases removed from V and 5 bases from J, the gap between germline ends came to 7 bases. The germline CDR1 and CDR2 sequences are LGHNT and FRNRAP. This CDR3 spans 12 amino acids. CDR3 amino acids: CASGSLTGELFF. Written as DNA, the CDR3 is TGTGCTAGTGGATCACTTACCGGGGAGCTGTTTTTT.

In this sample, this clonotype turned up a few times. The rearrangement links TRBV7-8 to TRBJ2-5; TRBD1 agrees at 9 bases. Germline CDR1 and CDR2: SGHVS and FQNEAQ. This CDR3 spans 19 amino acids. The V gene end was trimmed by 2 bases and the J gene end by 2 bases; junction bases not matched to a gene: 15. CDR3 coding DNA: TGTGCCAGCAGCTTAAACCAGGCCGGGACAGGGCTTCCTCAAGAGACCCAGTACTTC. Protein sequence: CASSLNQAGTGLPQETQYF.

This clonotype was observed a few times. V gene TRBV12-3 or TRBV12-4 combines with J gene TRBJ2-1, with a possible D match to TRBD1 (6 bases). Trimming cost V 6 bases and J 6 bases, with 12 bases left between them. This CDR3 is 13 amino acids long. In DNA form, the CDR3 reads TGTGCCAGCAGGGCGGACAGTTCCAATGAGCAGTTCTTC. Translated: CASRADSSNEQFF.

In this sample, this clonotype turned up a few times. The chain links TRBV6-5 to TRBJ1-1; TRBD1 aligns across 12 bases. Trimming at V came to 1 base and at J to 10 bases, leaving 4 bases not matched to a gene. CDR1 MNHEY and CDR2 SVGAGI come from the germline V gene. The CDR3 consists of 14 residues. CDR3 bases: TGTGCCAGCAGTTACTTAGGGACAGGGGGCAGAGCTTTCTTT. It translates to CASSYLGTGGRAFF.

The chain couples TRBV6-5 to TRBJ1-2; D possibly corresponds to TRBD1 (5 bases). The CDR3 has 13 residues. Trimming shortened V by 6 bases and J by 4 bases, and 12 bases separated the two germline ends. The V gene's germline CDR1 is MNHEY and CDR2 SVGAGI. CDR3 bases: TGTGCCAGCAGATCGCGACAGTCCTATGGCTACACCTTC. Amino acid sequence: CASRSRQSYGYTF.

A few counts support this clonotype. The genes are TRBV19 and TRBJ2-1; D gene ambiguous. The germline V gene has CDR1 LNHDA and CDR2 SQIVND (reference sequence). V was pared by 6 bases and J by 10 bases, with 10 bases between. This CDR3 contains 11 residues. The CDR3 nucleotides are TGTGCCAGTAGCCGTTCGTACGAGCAGTTCTTC. Residues: CASSRSYEQFF. Full variable domain (rest looked up from reference TRBV19 and TRBJ2-1): DGGITQSPKYLFRKEGQNVTLSCEQNLNHDAMYWYRQDPGQGLRLIYYSQIVNDFQKGDIAEGYSVSREKKESFPLTVTSAQKNPTAFYLCASSRSYEQFFGPGTRLTVL.

The gene calls are TRBV12-3 or TRBV12-4 and TRBJ1-5, with D possibly TRBD1 on 5 matching bases. The germline V and J ends were trimmed by 7 bases and 9 bases, with 13 bases remaining between them. CDR3 length: 12 amino acids. The CDR3, as DNA: TGTGCCAGCAACTCCGGGGGGGGGCCCCAGCATTTT. It specifies CASNSGGGPQHF.

This sequence joins TRBV28 and TRBJ2-1; D gene ambiguous. The germline V gene has CDR1 MDHEN and CDR2 SYDVKM. The CDR3 extends over 15 amino acids. V was shortened by 2 bases and J by 4 bases, with 12 bases between the two germline ends. The CDR3 is CASSLLTQRYNEQFF. The DNA for the CDR3 is TGTGCCAGCAGTTTACTCACTCAACGTTACAATGAGCAGTTCTTC.

This clonotype was observed a few times. The V call is TRBV11-2, the J call TRBJ1-3; no firm D call. CDR1 and CDR2 (germline): SGHAT, FQNNGV. The ends were cut back, 2 bases at V and 11 bases at J, with 19 bases in the middle. The length of the CDR3 is 15 residues. The CDR3, as DNA: TGTGCCAGCAGCTTACGGGCCGAGTTGTCGGGAGCCATATATTTT. Its protein product is CASSLRAELSGAIYF.

The V and J genes are TRBV7-2 and TRBJ2-7; D ambiguous. There are 14 residues in the CDR3. Trimming left V 1 base short and J 6 bases short, with 13 bases between. The germline CDR1 and CDR2 sequences are SGHTA and FQGNSA. DNA of the CDR3: TGTGCCAGCAGCTTAGGAGTTCCTAGTAGCGAGCAGTACTTC. It yields the protein CASSLGVPSSEQYF. Complete variable domain (other parts from reference TRBV7-2 and TRBJ2-7): GAGVSQSPSNKVTEKGKDVELRCDPISGHTALYWYRQSLGQGLEFLIYFQGNSAPDKSGLPSDRFSAERTGGSVSTLTIQRTQQEDSAVYLCASSLGVPSSEQYFGPGTRLTVT.

This clonotype has a handful of counts. The chain carries TRBV19 and TRBJ1-1; the match to TRBD1 covers 7 bases. CDR1 LNHDA and CDR2 SQIVND come from the germline V gene (reference sequence). With V trimmed by 5 bases and J by 0 bases, 6 bases remained unmatched. This CDR3 comprises 15 residues. The CDR3 region is CASSPTTGMNTEAFF. CDR3 DNA: TGTGCCAGTAGTCCGACGACAGGGATGAACACTGAAGCTTTCTTT.

This clonotype has just a few counts. This chain links TRBV12-3 or TRBV12-4 with TRBJ1-3; D perhaps matches TRBD1 (5 bases). The CDR3 has 16 residues. Trimming stripped 3 bases from V and 4 bases from J, with 16 bases between. This CDR3 reads CASSFMGGTKGNTIYF. The CDR3 DNA follows: TGTGCCAGCAGTTTTATGGGGGGGACGAAAGGAAACACCATATATTTT.

This clonotype occurred many times. The V gene is TRBV7-2, the J gene TRBJ2-1, with 8 nucleotides matching TRBD2. This CDR3 region has 15 residues. CDR1 and CDR2 from the germline V gene are SGHTA and FQGNSA. V lost 0 bases, J lost 5 bases, and 3 bases stayed unmatched. CDR3 DNA: TGTGCCAGCAGCTTAGCTGGGCGGGGGGACAATGAGCAGTTCTTC. This sequence encodes CASSLAGRGDNEQFF.

This clonotype was counted only a few times. The chain employs TRBV20-1 and TRBJ2-7; the match to TRBD1 covers 8 bases. Germline V lookup: CDR1 DFQATT, CDR2 SNEGSKA (reference sequence). V lost 6 bases to trimming and J lost 5 bases; unmatched junction nucleotides: 6. This CDR3 is 12 amino acids long. CDR3 in amino acids: CSAQDRDDEQYF. CDR3 nucleotides: TGCAGTGCACAGGACAGGGACGACGAGCAGTACTTC.

The CDR3 DNA sequence: TGTGCCAGCAGGGGGACGGTGTATGAGCAGTATTTT. Translation gives CASRGTVYEQYF. The chain recombines TRBV6-1 with TRBJ2-3, with D possibly called TRBD1 or TRBD2 (5 bases each). V lost 6 bases and J lost 11, with 15 bases in between. CDR3 length equals 12 residues. Germline-derived CDR1 and CDR2 are MNHNS and SASEGT.